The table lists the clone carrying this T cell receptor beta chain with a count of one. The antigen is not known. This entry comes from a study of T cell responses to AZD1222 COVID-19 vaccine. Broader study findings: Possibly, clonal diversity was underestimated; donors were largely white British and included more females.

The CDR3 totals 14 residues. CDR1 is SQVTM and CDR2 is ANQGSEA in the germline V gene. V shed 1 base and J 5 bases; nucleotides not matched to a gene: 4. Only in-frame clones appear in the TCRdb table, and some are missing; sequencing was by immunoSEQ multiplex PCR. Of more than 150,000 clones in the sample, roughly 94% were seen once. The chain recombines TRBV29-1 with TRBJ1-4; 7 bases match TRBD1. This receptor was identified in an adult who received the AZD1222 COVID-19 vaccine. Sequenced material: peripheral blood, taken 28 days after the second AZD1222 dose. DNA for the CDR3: TGCAGCGTTGAAGGGCAGGGGGTAAATGAAAAACTGTTTTTT. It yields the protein CSVEGQGVNEKLFF.